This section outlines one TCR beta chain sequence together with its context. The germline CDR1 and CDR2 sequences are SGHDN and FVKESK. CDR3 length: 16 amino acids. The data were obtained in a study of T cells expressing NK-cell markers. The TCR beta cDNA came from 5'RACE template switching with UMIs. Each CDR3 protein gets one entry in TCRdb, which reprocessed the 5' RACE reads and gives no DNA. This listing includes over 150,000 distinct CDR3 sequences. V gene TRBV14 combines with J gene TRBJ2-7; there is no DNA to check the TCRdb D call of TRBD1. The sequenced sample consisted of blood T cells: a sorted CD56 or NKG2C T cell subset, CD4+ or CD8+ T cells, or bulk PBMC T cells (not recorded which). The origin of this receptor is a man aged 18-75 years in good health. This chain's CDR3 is CASSQEDRGIAYEQYF.